These T cell receptor beta chains were read from a single sample in a study of T cell responses to AZD1222 COVID-19 vaccine. Sequencing was performed with immunoSEQ multiplex PCR; in TCRdb, only in-frame clones are kept and a portion is missing. The sample includes about 82,000 clones, more than 90% of them seen just once. Sequenced here: peripheral blood, sampled on day 0 of AZD1222 vaccination. All receptors come from an adult in good health. The CDR3 runs from the conserved cysteine through the conserved F or W. The order of the fields is CDR3 protein, CDR3 DNA, J gene, V gene, clone size, D gene. The D gene is left open where the match is weak. A clone size is listed for some rows: how often the clone was seen (once, few, many), or a class if it is expanded.

CDR3 protein: CASSFRTGIYEQYF
CDR3 DNA: TGTGCCAGCAGTTTTCGAACAGGTATCTACGAGCAGTACTTC
J gene: TRBJ2-7
V gene: TRBV28
clone size: once
D gene: -

CDR3 protein: CASRPQGIKYYEQYF
CDR3 DNA: TGTGCCAGCAGGCCACAGGGGATTAAATACTACGAGCAGTACTTC
J gene: TRBJ2-7
V gene: TRBV2
clone size: -
D gene: TRBD1

CDR3 protein: CASSLPGQGVTEAFF
CDR3 DNA: TGCGCCAGCAGCTTGCCGGGACAGGGAGTCACTGAAGCTTTCTTT
J gene: TRBJ1-1
V gene: TRBV5-1
clone size: -
D gene: TRBD1

CDR3 protein: CSVETGLEKLFF
CDR3 DNA: TGCAGCGTCGAAACAGGGTTGGAAAAACTGTTTTTT
J gene: TRBJ1-4
V gene: TRBV29-1
clone size: -
D gene: -

CDR3 protein: CASSLTGLAGGAGELFF
CDR3 DNA: TGTGCCAGCAGCTTAACGGGACTAGCGGGGGGCGCCGGGGAGCTGTTTTTT
J gene: TRBJ2-2
V gene: TRBV7-3
clone size: -
D gene: TRBD2

CDR3 protein: CASSQAGRGRNLNNEQFF
CDR3 DNA: TGTGCCAGCAGCCAAGCGGGAAGGGGGCGAAACTTAAACAATGAGCAGTTCTTC
J gene: TRBJ2-1
V gene: TRBV3-1/TRBV3-2
clone size: -
D gene: TRBD1

CDR3 protein: CASSLPPGEKLFF
CDR3 DNA: TGTGCCAGCAGCCTGCCACCGGGGGAAAAACTGTTTTTT
J gene: TRBJ1-4
V gene: TRBV5-5
clone size: -
D gene: -

CDR3 protein: CASSPGAGGGGYGYTF
CDR3 DNA: TGTGCCAGCAGTCCTGGTGCAGGGGGCGGGGGATATGGCTACACCTTC
J gene: TRBJ1-2
V gene: TRBV2
clone size: -
D gene: TRBD1

CDR3 protein: CASVVGGGSNEQFF
CDR3 DNA: TGCGCCAGCGTTGTAGGCGGGGGGAGCAATGAGCAGTTCTTC
J gene: TRBJ2-1
V gene: TRBV5-1
clone size: -
D gene: TRBD2

CDR3 protein: CASPGGQGRGTEAFF
CDR3 DNA: TGTGCCAGCCCAGGTGGACAGGGAAGGGGCACTGAAGCTTTCTTT
J gene: TRBJ1-1
V gene: TRBV28
clone size: once
D gene: TRBD1

CDR3 protein: CASKLRGWQPQHF
CDR3 DNA: TGTGCCAGCAAACTAAGGGGGTGGCAGCCCCAGCATTTT
J gene: TRBJ1-5
V gene: TRBV28
clone size: -
D gene: -

CDR3 protein: CASSEFGVTEAFF
CDR3 DNA: TGTGCCAGCAGTGAATTCGGGGTGACTGAAGCTTTCTTT
J gene: TRBJ1-1
V gene: TRBV25-1
clone size: few
D gene: -

CDR3 protein: CASSPGANTGELFF
CDR3 DNA: TGTGCCAGCTCACCAGGGGCGAACACCGGGGAGCTGTTTTTT
J gene: TRBJ2-2
V gene: TRBV18
clone size: -
D gene: -

CDR3 protein: CASSPRDSNSPLHF
CDR3 DNA: TGTGCCAGCTCACCACGGGACAGTAATTCACCCCTCCACTTT
J gene: TRBJ1-6
V gene: TRBV18
clone size: -
D gene: TRBD1

CDR3 protein: CASTETGGSSSTDTQYF
CDR3 DNA: TGTGCCAGCACTGAGACAGGGGGAAGTTCTAGCACAGATACGCAGTATTTT
J gene: TRBJ2-3
V gene: TRBV28
clone size: -
D gene: TRBD1

CDR3 protein: CASSILTGGDTEAFF
CDR3 DNA: TGTGCCAGTAGTATACTGACAGGTGGGGACACTGAAGCTTTCTTT
J gene: TRBJ1-1
V gene: TRBV19
clone size: -
D gene: -

CDR3 protein: CATSVPSGRGIAEQFF
CDR3 DNA: TGTGCCACCAGCGTACCCTCGGGACGGGGCATCGCTGAGCAGTTCTTC
J gene: TRBJ2-1
V gene: TRBV15
clone size: -
D gene: -

CDR3 protein: CASSYSGETYEQYF
CDR3 DNA: TGTGCCAGCAGTTACTCTGGGGAAACCTACGAGCAGTACTTC
J gene: TRBJ2-7
V gene: TRBV6-5
clone size: -
D gene: -

CDR3 protein: CAIRAPGQGWNEQYF
CDR3 DNA: TGTGCCATCAGGGCACCGGGACAGGGTTGGAACGAGCAGTACTTC
J gene: TRBJ2-7
V gene: TRBV10-3
clone size: -
D gene: TRBD1

CDR3 protein: CASCQAGTASYEQYF
CDR3 DNA: TGTGCCAGCTGTCAGGCCGGGACGGCCTCCTACGAGCAGTACTTC
J gene: TRBJ2-7
V gene: TRBV27
clone size: -
D gene: -

CDR3 protein: CASSIRDGLGSPLHF
CDR3 DNA: TGTGCCAGTAGTATACGGGACGGCCTGGGATCACCCCTCCACTTT
J gene: TRBJ1-6
V gene: TRBV19
clone size: -
D gene: -

CDR3 protein: CASSLRTLGEKLFF
CDR3 DNA: TGTGCCAGCAGCCTCCGGACGTTGGGGGAAAAACTGTTTTTT
J gene: TRBJ1-4
V gene: TRBV5-8
clone size: -
D gene: -

CDR3 protein: CASTPQGDNEKLFF
CDR3 DNA: TGTGCCAGTACCCCACAGGGGGATAATGAAAAACTGTTTTTT
J gene: TRBJ1-4
V gene: TRBV19
clone size: -
D gene: TRBD1

CDR3 protein: CASSLVQGSNQPQHF
CDR3 DNA: TGTGCCAGCAGCTTAGTACAGGGGAGCAATCAGCCCCAGCATTTT
J gene: TRBJ1-5
V gene: TRBV7-2
clone size: -
D gene: TRBD1

CDR3 protein: CASSWGTGGLLTEAFF
CDR3 DNA: TGTGCCAGCAGCTGGGGGACAGGGGGCCTTTTGACTGAAGCTTTCTTT
J gene: TRBJ1-1
V gene: TRBV7-8
clone size: few
D gene: TRBD1

CDR3 protein: CASTPWGTDYQPQHF
CDR3 DNA: TGTGCCAGTACCCCGTGGGGGACAGATTATCAGCCCCAGCATTTT
J gene: TRBJ1-5
V gene: TRBV19
clone size: -
D gene: TRBD1

CDR3 protein: CASSLGTGSYNEQFF
CDR3 DNA: TGTGCCAGCAGTTTGGGGACAGGGTCCTACAATGAGCAGTTCTTC
J gene: TRBJ2-1
V gene: TRBV28
clone size: -
D gene: TRBD1

CDR3 protein: CASSKLARETQYF
CDR3 DNA: TGCGCCAGCAGCAAACTAGCGCGGGAGACCCAGTACTTC
J gene: TRBJ2-5
V gene: TRBV5-1
clone size: once
D gene: TRBD2

CDR3 protein: CASSGSTGTDTQYF
CDR3 DNA: TGTGCCAGCAGCGGCAGCACAGGCACAGATACGCAGTATTTT
J gene: TRBJ2-3
V gene: TRBV2
clone size: -
D gene: -

CDR3 protein: CASSVLWDGGTQYF
CDR3 DNA: TGTGCCAGCAGCGTCCTCTGGGACGGGGGGACCCAGTACTTC
J gene: TRBJ2-5
V gene: TRBV9
clone size: once
D gene: -

CDR3 protein: CASRLTGGAGKNIQYF
CDR3 DNA: TGTGCCAGCAGGTTAACAGGGGGCGCTGGCAAAAACATTCAGTACTTC
J gene: TRBJ2-4
V gene: TRBV7-2
clone size: once
D gene: TRBD1